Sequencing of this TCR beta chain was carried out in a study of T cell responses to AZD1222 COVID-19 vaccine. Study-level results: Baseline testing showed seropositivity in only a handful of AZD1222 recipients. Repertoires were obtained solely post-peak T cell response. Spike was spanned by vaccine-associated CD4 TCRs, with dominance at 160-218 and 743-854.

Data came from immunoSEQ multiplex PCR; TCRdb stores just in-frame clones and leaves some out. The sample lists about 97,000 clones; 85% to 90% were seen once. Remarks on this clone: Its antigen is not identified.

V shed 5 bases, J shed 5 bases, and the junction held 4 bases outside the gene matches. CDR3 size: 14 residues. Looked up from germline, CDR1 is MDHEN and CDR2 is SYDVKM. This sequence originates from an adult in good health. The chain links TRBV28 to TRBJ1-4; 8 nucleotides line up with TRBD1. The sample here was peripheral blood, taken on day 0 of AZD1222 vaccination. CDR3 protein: CASSVRQGNEKLFF. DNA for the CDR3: TGTGCCAGCAGTGTTAGACAGGGGAATGAAAAACTGTTTTTT.